A single sample is the source of the 5 T cell receptor beta chains below, sequenced in a study of TIL therapy for anti-PD-1-resistant metastatic lung cancer. Time point in this sample: pre-treatment sample, taken before nivolumab and TIL therapy. The libraries were made with immunoSEQ v3. The table came from immunoSEQ multiplex PCR; TCRdb's copy has only in-frame clones and leaves some out. The table includes approximately 53,000 clones, 79% detected once. Sequenced here: blood, sampled at baseline. These TCRs come from a woman aged 25-85 years with non-small cell lung cancer.

The V and J genes are TRBV7-3 and TRBJ2-2; TRBD1 agrees at 11 bases. The length of the CDR3 is 17 residues. With V trimmed by 2 bases and J by 3 bases, 5 bases remained unmatched. From germline, CDR1 is SGHTA and CDR2 FQGTGA. CDR3: CASSLADRGRDTGELFF. The CDR3 bases are TGTGCCAGCAGCTTAGCGGACAGGGGGCGGGACACCGGGGAGCTGTTTTTT.

The V and J genes are TRBV5-1 and TRBJ2-7, with TRBD1 matching 9 bases. V trimming: 0 bases; J trimming: 4 bases; junction bases outside the gene matches: 2. CDR3 size: 14 residues. Germline CDR1 and CDR2: SGHRS and YFSETQ. The CDR3 sequence is CASSLEQGAYEQYF. CDR3 nucleotides: TGCGCCAGCAGCTTGGAACAGGGGGCTTACGAGCAGTACTTC.

To note about this clone: At one of its ends the junction is not consistent with the germline gene, which may arise from a read error. The chain's CDR3 is CASSLDRDTYYEQYF. The CDR3 region has the DNA TGTGCCAGTAGTTTAGACCGGGACACCTACTACGAGCAGTACTTC. The chain uses TRBV19 and TRBJ2-7; TRBD1 is a possible D gene (6 bases). The V gene's germline CDR1 is LNHDA and CDR2 SQIVND (reference sequence). This CDR3 comprises 15 residues.

The V and J genes are TRBV7-9 and TRBJ1-1; D remains unclear. The CDR3 is 15 amino acids. In germline, CDR1 is SEHNR, CDR2 FQNEAQ (reference sequence). V lost 4 bases, J lost 0 bases, and 12 bases lay in between. CDR3 protein: CASSSQQSVNTEAFF. The CDR3 nucleotides are TGTGCCAGCAGCTCGCAACAAAGCGTGAACACTGAAGCTTTCTTT.

This clone was found a few times. The chain links TRBV7-2 to TRBJ2-7; D is ambiguous. Deletions cut 5 bases from V and 6 bases from J, with 11 bases between. The CDR3 has 12 amino acids. CDR1 is SGHTA and CDR2 is FQGNSA in the germline V gene. The CDR3 nucleotides read TGTGCCAGCAGCGGCCAAGGGTCCGAGCAGTACTTC. Translating gives CASSGQGSEQYF.